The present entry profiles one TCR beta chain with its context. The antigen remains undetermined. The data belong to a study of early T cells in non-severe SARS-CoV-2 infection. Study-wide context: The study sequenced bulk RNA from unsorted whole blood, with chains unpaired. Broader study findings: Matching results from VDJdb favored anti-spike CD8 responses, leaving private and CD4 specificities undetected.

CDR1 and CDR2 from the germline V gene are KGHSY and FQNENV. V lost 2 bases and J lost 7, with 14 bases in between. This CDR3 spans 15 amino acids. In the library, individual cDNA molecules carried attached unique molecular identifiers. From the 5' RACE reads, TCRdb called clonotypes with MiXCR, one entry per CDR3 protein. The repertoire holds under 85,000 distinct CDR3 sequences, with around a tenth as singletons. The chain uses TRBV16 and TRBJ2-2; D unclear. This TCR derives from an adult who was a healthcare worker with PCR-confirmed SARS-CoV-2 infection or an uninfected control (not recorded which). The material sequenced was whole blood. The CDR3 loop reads CASSQIIKIFGELFF. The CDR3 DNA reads TGTGCCAGCAGCCAAATCATCAAAATTTTCGGGGAGCTGTTTTTT.